These 32 T cell receptor beta chains originate from one sample sequenced in a study of shared clonotypes between healthy human individuals. Produced via immunoSEQ multiplex PCR; TCRdb's table is partial and in-frame only. The data show about 2 million clones, 85% to 95% seen once. Sequences were obtained from naive CD4+ T cells sorted from blood. Subset meaning: CD45RA+ positively selected. The receptors originated from a man younger than 35 in good health.

The DNA for the CDR3 is TGTGCCAGTAGTAATCTAGGGGGCAGGGAGCAGTTCTTC. Protein sequence: CASSNLGGREQFF. The chain recombines TRBV19 with TRBJ2-1; TRBD1 agrees at 7 bases. The CDR3 sequence is 13 residues long. The germline CDR1 and CDR2 sequences are LNHDA and SQIVND (reference sequence). The junction had 7 bases not matched to a gene; V was cut back by 4 bases and J by 10 bases.

The rearrangement links TRBV7-9 to TRBJ2-7, with D possibly TRBD2 on 6 matching bases. The CDR3 runs to 12 residues. Per the germline V gene, CDR1 is SEHNR and CDR2 is FQNEAQ (reference sequence). V was cut by 8 bases and J by 3 bases, with 11 bases left in between. Here the CDR3 reads CASGHGGYEQYF. The CDR3 DNA reads TGTGCCAGCGGACACGGGGGCTACGAGCAGTACTTC. Drawing the rest from reference TRBV7-9 and TRBJ2-7, the complete variable domain is DTGVSQNPRHKITKRGQNVTFRCDPISEHNRLYWYRQTLGQGPEFLTYFQNEAQLEKSRLLSDRFSAERPKGSFSTLEIQRTEQGDSAMYLCASGHGGYEQYFGPGTRLTVT.

The J gene is TRBJ1-3, the V gene TRBV10-3; D is possibly TRBD1 (6 bases). V was cut by 7 bases and J by 4 bases, with 14 bases left in between. Germline-derived CDR1 and CDR2 are ENHRY and SYGVKD. The CDR3 consists of 14 residues. The DNA for the CDR3 is TGTGCCATCAACCCGGGGGGCACCGGAAACACCATATATTTT. This translates into CAINPGGTGNTIYF.

V usage is TRBV29-1 and J usage is TRBJ2-7; no clear D. CDR1 SQVTM and CDR2 ANQGSEA come from the germline V gene. CDR3 length: 12 residues. With 4 bases removed from V and 0 bases from J, the gap between germline ends came to 7 bases. CDR3 bases: TGCAGCGTTGGTGTAGGCTCCTACGAGCAGTACTTC. It yields the protein CSVGVGSYEQYF.

This chain joins TRBV7-2 and TRBJ2-5; 12 nucleotides align to TRBD2. The ends lost 5 bases at V and 9 bases at J; junction bases unmatched: 10. CDR3 length: 15 amino acids. Germline values: CDR1 SGHTA, CDR2 FQGNSA. The CDR3 region has the DNA TGTGCCAGCAGCCCCTTGACTAGCGGGAGCGCTGCCCAGTACTTC. This gives the protein CASSPLTSGSAAQYF.

This sequence joins TRBV5-4 and TRBJ2-3; D is uncertain. The CDR3 consists of 14 residues. The V gene lost 4 bases and the J gene lost 9 bases, with 18 bases spanning the gap. The germline V gene encodes CDR1 SGHNT and CDR2 YYREEE (reference sequence). This CDR3 is CASSQPDGTGTQYF. The CDR3 DNA reads as TGTGCCAGCAGCCAACCGGACGGCACTGGGACGCAGTATTTT.

The chain joins TRBV11-3 to TRBJ1-1; the D is unclear. Trimming removed 5 bases from V and 0 bases from J, with 7 bases in between. This CDR3 spans 13 amino acids. CDR1 is SGHNT, CDR2 YENEEA, per germline. The CDR3 is CASSQRVNTEAFF. The DNA for the CDR3 is TGTGCCAGCAGCCAAAGAGTGAACACTGAAGCTTTCTTT.

This rearrangement joins TRBV7-6 to TRBJ2-1; D might be TRBD1 (5 bases). Germline V gene data show CDR1 as SGHVS and CDR2 as FNYEAQ. Deletions cut 0 bases from V and 2 bases from J, with 11 bases between. The CDR3 spans 16 residues. The DNA of the CDR3 is TGTGCCAGCAGCTTAGCCCAGGGAAGTACCTACAATGAGCAGTTCTTC. Amino acids: CASSLAQGSTYNEQFF.

This chain connects TRBV7-9 to TRBJ1-2; no definite D call. The CDR3 is made up of 12 amino acids. The V gene's germline CDR1 is SEHNR and CDR2 FQNEAQ (reference sequence). Trimming pared 5 bases from V and 4 bases from J, leaving 8 bases between. CDR3 loop: CASSLSLYGYTF. The DNA of the CDR3 is TGTGCCAGCAGCCTTAGCCTCTATGGCTACACCTTC.

The gene calls are TRBV9 and TRBJ2-7; D perhaps matches TRBD1 (6 bases). The germline gives CDR1 SGDLS, CDR2 YYNGEE. This CDR3 contains 12 residues. Deletions cut 7 bases from V and 0 bases from J, with 8 bases between. CDR3: CASGDTSYEQYF. The CDR3 region has the DNA TGTGCCAGCGGGGACACCTCCTACGAGCAGTACTTC.

V and J are TRBV5-4 and TRBJ1-2; unclear D gene. Trimming shortened V by 4 bases and J by 0 bases, and 10 bases separated the two germline ends. Germline V gene lookup returns CDR1 SGHNT and CDR2 YYREEE (reference sequence). The CDR3 length is 14 residues. The CDR3 loop is CASSNPGTNYGYTF. The CDR3 DNA reads as TGTGCCAGCAGCAACCCCGGGACTAACTATGGCTACACCTTC. Looking up the rest from reference TRBV5-4 and TRBJ1-2 gives the full variable domain: ETGVTQSPTHLIKTRGQQVTLRCSSQSGHNTVSWYQQALGQGPQFIFQYYREEENGRGNFPPRFSGLQFPNYSSELNVNALELDDSALYLCASSNPGTNYGYTFGSGTRLTVV.

The gene calls are TRBV7-2 and TRBJ1-1; D remains ambiguous. V lost 5 bases and J 4 bases, leaving 5 bases between the germline ends. The germline CDR1 and CDR2 sequences are SGHTA and FQGNSA. The CDR3 covers 11 residues. CDR3 sequence: CASSVVTEAFF. In DNA form, the CDR3 reads TGTGCCAGCAGCGTGGTCACTGAAGCTTTCTTT.

The V and J genes are TRBV10-1 and TRBJ1-1, with a possible D match to TRBD1 (6 bases). With 6 bases removed from V and 6 bases from J, the gap between germline ends came to 11 bases. There are 12 residues in the CDR3. CDR1 is WNHNN, CDR2 SYGVQD, per germline (reference sequence). Written as DNA, the CDR3 is TGCGCCAGCAGCTCGTCAGGGGCTGAAGCTTTCTTT. This translates into CASSSSGAEAFF.

The genes are TRBV10-1 and TRBJ1-5, with D tentatively TRBD1 (6 bases). The germline V gene has CDR1 WNHNN and CDR2 SYGVQD (reference sequence). Deletions cut 4 bases from V and 7 bases from J, with 11 bases between. The CDR3 sequence is 13 residues long. The CDR3 is CASSGGANQPQHF. For the CDR3, the DNA is TGCGCCAGCAGTGGGGGGGCGAACCAGCCCCAGCATTTT.

This clone appeared a single time. This chain links TRBV30 with TRBJ1-5; possible D gene TRBD1, 6 bases. Germline CDR1 and CDR2: GTSNPN and SVGIG (reference sequence). Trimming removed 2 bases at V and 0 bases at J, with 14 bases between. The CDR3 covers 16 residues. CDR3 bases: TGTGCCTGGAGTACACCTATGACAGGTAGCAATCAGCCCCAGCATTTT. The encoded protein is CAWSTPMTGSNQPQHF.

The chain is built from TRBV5-4 and TRBJ2-7, with 15 bases matching TRBD2. Unmatched junction bases numbered 2, after V lost 1 base and J lost 3 bases. CDR1 SGHNT and CDR2 YYREEE come from the germline V gene (reference sequence). This CDR3 has 16 residues. CDR3 protein: CASSLWGLAGGYEQYF. The DNA for the CDR3 is TGTGCCAGCAGCTTGTGGGGACTAGCGGGAGGCTACGAGCAGTACTTC.

This chain links TRBV14 with TRBJ1-1; 8 nucleotides line up with TRBD1. Germline V gives CDR1 SGHDN, CDR2 FVKESK. The ends lost 4 bases at V and 7 bases at J; junction bases unmatched: 11. This CDR3 has 15 amino acids. CDR3 DNA: TGTGCCAGCAGCCGAAGGGGAACAGGGGGTCTTGAAGCTTTCTTT. Translating it yields CASSRRGTGGLEAFF.

The chain combines TRBV11-2 with TRBJ1-1, with 10 bases lining up with TRBD1. V lost 5 bases and J lost 7; bases outside the gene matches: 4. CDR3 size: 13 residues. CDR1 and CDR2 (germline): SGHAT, FQNNGV. The CDR3, as DNA: TGTGCCAGCAGCAGACAGGGGGCGGGTGAAGCTTTCTTT. Translated: CASSRQGAGEAFF. The whole variable domain, filled in from reference TRBV11-2 and TRBJ1-1, reads EAGVAQSPRYKIIEKRQSVAFWCNPISGHATLYWYQQILGQGPKLLIQFQNNGVVDDSQLPKDRFSAERLKGVDSTLKIQPAKLEDSAVYLCASSRQGAGEAFFGQGTRLTVV.

The chain has TRBV28 and TRBJ1-5; a possible D gene is TRBD1 (5 bases). Per the germline V gene, CDR1 is MDHEN and CDR2 is SYDVKM. V shed 6 bases and J shed 0 bases, with 15 bases lying between them. This CDR3 is built from 16 residues. The CDR3 here is CASSVRRGDSNQPQHF. In DNA form, the CDR3 reads TGTGCCAGCAGCGTCAGGAGGGGAGATAGCAATCAGCCCCAGCATTTT.

The genes are TRBV5-4 and TRBJ2-6, with a possible D match to TRBD1 (5 bases). Deletions cut 3 bases from V and 2 bases from J, with 9 bases between. The CDR3 runs to 15 residues. Germline V gene lookup returns CDR1 SGHNT and CDR2 YYREEE (reference sequence). Here the CDR3 DNA reads TGTGCCAGCAGCTCAGGGTTGGCTGGGGCCAACGTCCTGACTTTC. It is translated as CASSSGLAGANVLTF.

This chain links TRBV19 with TRBJ1-1; possible D gene TRBD1, 5 bases. The CDR3 has 13 amino acids. Per germline, CDR1 LNHDA and CDR2 SQIVND (reference sequence). V was trimmed by 3 bases and J by 8 bases, leaving 13 bases between them. The CDR3 sequence is CASSMLDRAEAFF. The CDR3 DNA follows: TGTGCCAGTAGTATGTTAGACAGAGCAGAAGCTTTCTTT.

This sequence joins TRBV5-1 and TRBJ2-7; D is possibly TRBD1 (5 bases). Between the trimmed V and J ends, which lost 1 base and 1 base, there was a span of 9 bases. The CDR3 spans 14 residues. Germline lookup yields CDR1 SGHRS and CDR2 YFSETQ. In nucleotides, the CDR3 is TGCGCCAGCAGCTTGCAGGGTCTATCCTACGAGCAGTACTTC. Translation gives CASSLQGLSYEQYF.

This sequence joins TRBV10-3 and TRBJ1-1; 7 bases are a match to TRBD1. The CDR3 sequence is 13 residues long. V shed 6 bases and J 4 bases; nucleotides not matched to a gene: 5. Germline CDR1 reads ENHRY; CDR2 reads SYGVKD. CDR3 sequence reads: CAIRQDRVTEAFF. The CDR3 coding sequence is TGTGCCATCAGACAAGACAGGGTCACTGAAGCTTTCTTT.

Of note for this clone: Other DNA sequences in the sample encode the same CDR3. This chain links TRBV5-1 with TRBJ2-7; 8 bases agree with TRBD2. The CDR3 spans 14 residues. V lost 0 bases to trimming and J lost 7 bases; unmatched junction nucleotides: 6. Germline CDR1 reads SGHRS; CDR2 reads YFSETQ. The CDR3 DNA reads TGCGCCAGCAGCTTGGCAACTAGCGGAGGGGAGCAGTACTTC. It encodes CASSLATSGGEQYF.

The chain is built from TRBV2 and TRBJ2-1; TRBD2 agrees at 13 bases. Trimming took 6 bases from V and 10 from J; bases not matched to a gene: 9. The CDR3 loop spans 15 amino acids. CDR1 and CDR2 from the germline V gene are SNHLY and FYNNEI. CDR3 sequence: CASRIGLAGAGEQFF. As DNA, the CDR3 is TGTGCCAGCAGGATAGGACTAGCGGGAGCCGGGGAGCAGTTCTTC. Using reference TRBV2 and TRBJ2-1 for the parts outside the CDR3, the full variable domain is EPEVTQTPSHQVTQMGQEVILRCVPISNHLYFYWYRQILGQKVEFLVSFYNNEISEKSEIFDDQFSVERPDGSNFTLKIRSTKLEDSAMYFCASRIGLAGAGEQFFGPGTRLTVL.

This sequence joins TRBV19 and TRBJ1-5; maybe TRBD1 (6 bases). CDR1 is LNHDA, CDR2 SQIVND, per germline (reference sequence). The CDR3 totals 15 residues. Trimming removed 7 bases at V and 0 bases at J, with 13 bases between. CDR3 loop: CASTPGGNSNQPQHF. The CDR3 DNA sequence: TGTGCCAGTACCCCGGGGGGCAATAGCAATCAGCCCCAGCATTTT.

The chain has TRBV28 and TRBJ2-7; D unresolved. Germline V gene lookup returns CDR1 MDHEN and CDR2 SYDVKM. The CDR3 is 14 amino acids. Trimming took 6 bases from V and 1 from J, leaving 13 bases between them. Here the CDR3 reads CASSPGPRSYEQYF. CDR3 coding DNA: TGTGCCAGCAGCCCCGGGCCGAGATCCTACGAGCAGTACTTC.

This chain links TRBV10-2 with TRBJ2-6; TRBD1 aligns across 7 bases. Germline V CDR1 and CDR2: WSHSY, SAAADI. V lost 4 bases to trimming and J lost 4 bases; unmatched junction nucleotides: 4. The CDR3 spans 15 residues. CDR3 in DNA: TGCGCCAGCAGTGGTGACAGGGCGGGGGCCAACGTCCTGACTTTC. This translates into CASSGDRAGANVLTF.

The chain joins TRBV19 to TRBJ1-5; D remains unclear. The V gene lost 5 bases and the J gene lost 0 bases, with 14 bases spanning the gap. The germline V gene encodes CDR1 LNHDA and CDR2 SQIVND (reference sequence). The CDR3 is made up of 16 amino acids. The CDR3 region has the DNA TGTGCCAGTAGTGGAGCAACCAAATATAGCAATCAGCCCCAGCATTTT. The encoded protein is CASSGATKYSNQPQHF. Drawing the rest from reference TRBV19 and TRBJ1-5, the complete variable domain is DGGITQSPKYLFRKEGQNVTLSCEQNLNHDAMYWYRQDPGQGLRLIYYSQIVNDFQKGDIAEGYSVSREKKESFPLTVTSAQKNPTAFYLCASSGATKYSNQPQHFGDGTRLSIL.

The rearrangement joins TRBV10-3 to TRBJ1-3; TRBD1 matches at 9 bases. The junction had 5 bases not matched to a gene; V was cut back by 11 bases and J by 0 bases. Germline V gives CDR1 ENHRY, CDR2 SYGVKD. The CDR3 covers 14 residues. The CDR3 loop reads CAVGTGSSGNTIYF. The DNA of the CDR3 is TGTGCCGTCGGGACAGGGAGCTCTGGAAACACCATATATTTT.

The chain recombines TRBV25-1 with TRBJ2-3; TRBD1 aligns across 7 bases. The germline CDR1 and CDR2 sequences are MGHDK and SYGVNS. V lost 2 bases and J lost 6; bases outside the gene matches: 8. The CDR3 has 15 residues. The CDR3 sequence is CASSEGLRGLDTQYF. The DNA of the CDR3 is TGTGCCAGCAGTGAAGGGCTGAGGGGGCTCGATACGCAGTATTTT. Full variable domain (missing parts from reference TRBV25-1 and TRBJ2-3): EADIYQTPRYLVIGTGKKITLECSQTMGHDKMYWYQQDPGMELHLIHYSYGVNSTEKGDLSSESTVSRIRTEHFPLTLESARPSHTSQYLCASSEGLRGLDTQYFGPGTRLTVL.

The chain employs TRBV4-2 and TRBJ2-7; 13 positions agree with TRBD2. After removal of 1 base from V and 3 bases from J, the junction contained 6 bases not matched to a gene. The CDR3 runs 17 residues. Germline V gene lookup returns CDR1 LGHNA and CDR2 YNFKEQ. CDR3 in amino acids: CASSQVTSGGALYEQYF. The CDR3 DNA sequence: TGTGCCAGCAGCCAAGTTACTAGCGGGGGGGCTCTCTACGAGCAGTACTTC.